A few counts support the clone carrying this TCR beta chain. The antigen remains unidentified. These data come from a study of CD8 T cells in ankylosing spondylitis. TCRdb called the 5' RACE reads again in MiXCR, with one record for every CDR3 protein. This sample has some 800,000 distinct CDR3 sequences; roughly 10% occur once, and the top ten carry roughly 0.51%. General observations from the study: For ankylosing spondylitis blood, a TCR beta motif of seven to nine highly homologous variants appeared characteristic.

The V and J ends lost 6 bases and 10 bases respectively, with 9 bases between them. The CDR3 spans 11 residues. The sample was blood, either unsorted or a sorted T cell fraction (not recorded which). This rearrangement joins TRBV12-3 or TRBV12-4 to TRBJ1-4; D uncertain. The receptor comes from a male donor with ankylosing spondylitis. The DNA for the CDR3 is TGTGCCAGCAGGATTCTTGGAAAACTGTTTTTT. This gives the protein CASRILGKLFF.